This entry concerns a single T cell receptor (beta chain). Its antigen specificity is not known. No qualities accompany the bases; no much larger clone lies one base away. This entry is derived from a study of T cell responses to AZD1222 COVID-19 vaccine listed by TCRdb under 2021. With regard to the full study: AZD1222 recipients whose second dose came at about 4 weeks and those whose second dose came at about 12 weeks were combined into one group, since spike-specific TCR depth and breadth did not differ between the two schedules. A total of about 230 trial participants underwent TCR sequencing, of whom nearly 210 received two doses of AZD1222 and about 25 received two doses of the MenACWY control vaccine. Trial participants were enrolled by age into 18-55, 56-69 and 70-plus year subgroups, with 148, 28 and 57 TCR-sequenced participants respectively. The study at large found these results: In the small 56-69-year group, the increase in depth fell short of significance, most likely because of low power. Conclusions about previously exposed vaccinees were limited because only six AZD1222 recipients were SARS-CoV-2 seropositive at baseline. Participants were mostly white British and included more females than males, and it was suggested by the authors that clonal diversity may have been underestimated. After two AZD1222 doses, spike-specific TCR breadth and depth were significantly higher than at day 0 and than in MenACWY recipients. The whole spike protein was spanned by vaccine-associated CD4 TCRs, and dominant responses were seen in regions 160-218 and 743-854. Because no day 14 peak-response samples were available, repertoires were characterized only after the peak T cell response. Epitopes outside the regions mutated in the B.1.351 and B.1.1.7 variants were reportedly recognized by nearly half of the unique spike-specific TCRs.

The CDR3 regions of human TCRbeta chains were analyzed by immunosequencing. For the original study's pipeline: TCRs in the repertoires were matched against a reference library of SARS-CoV-2-specific TCRs that had been generated with the MIRA antigen-specificity platform. Breadth meant the fraction of unique TCRs that were SARS-CoV-2-associated, whereas depth meant the fraction of total T cells that were SARS-CoV-2-associated. Using the MIRA data, each spike-specific TCR was assigned both to the spike region to which the TCR was reactive and to a CD4 or CD8 class. Log10-transformed breadth and depth values were compared by one-way ANOVA with Sidak's multiple comparisons tests. Not all clones reach the TCRdb copy of this immuneACCESS table, which keeps in-frame sequences only. Checked studies attribute under half of the gap to unresolved V genes and leave the rest unexplained. The V and J calls and clone size come from that table; D and trimming were worked out from the DNA. The sample data list roughly 130,000 clones, and roughly nine tenths of these were observed just once. Roughly 3% of the sample goes to the ten largest clones.

The label giving this sample's time point can be read as: baseline before first vaccination. The vaccinee samples were drawn from two UK trials, COV001 and COV002, one of which was a single-blind randomized controlled phase 2/3 trial testing AZD1222 (ChAdOx1 nCoV-19) in healthy adults. Trial participant PBMC samples were collected at day 0 and day 28 after the second dose for TCRbeta chain sequencing. CDR1 and CDR2 (SGHNT, YYREEE) derive from the germline V gene (reference sequence). Taken from cysteine to phenylalanine, the CDR3 has 13 residues. Only the CDR3 region is kept as DNA, spanning 39 bases read in frame from base 1. V and J lose 1 base and 0 bases, and a span of 5 bases separates them.

The V and J segments used are TRBV5-4 and TRBJ2-7; the D gene is unclear. This receptor was identified in an adult in good health. The sample in question was peripheral blood, obtained on day 0 of AZD1222 vaccination. The CDR3 has the sequence CASSLWDSYEQYF. The DNA is as follows: TGTGCCAGCAGCTTGTGGGACTCCTACGAGCAGTACTTC.